The clone carrying this TCR beta chain was seen at least ten times. Its antigen is as yet unknown. From RNA transcripts, TCR beta CDR3 regions were amplified. HTBI primers were used for first-round RT-PCR of the TCR CDR3. TCRdb reprocessed the multiplex PCR reads with MiXCR, giving one entry per CDR3 protein. The sample yields about 95,000 distinct CDR3 sequences, 40% seen once. This entry is derived from a study of T cells in Graves' hyperthyroidism and ophthalmopathy. Study-level findings and limits: Most thyroid clonotypes expanded above 0.001 appeared in blood too.

This TCR came from a woman aged 25 to 45 with Graves' hyperthyroidism. The material sequenced was peripheral blood or thyroid tissue (not recorded which).

The DNA for the CDR3 is TGTGCCAGCAGCCAAGATTGGCGTCCCGGGGAGCTGTTTTTT. It specifies CASSQDWRPGELFF. The chain uses TRBV4-2 and TRBJ2-2; unclear D gene. V dropped 0 bases and J dropped 6 bases, with 8 bases sitting between them. From germline, CDR1 is LGHNA and CDR2 YNFKEQ. CDR3 length equals 14 residues.